Below, 27 T cell receptor beta chains from the same sample are listed, as sequenced in a study of blood T cell repertoires in COVID-19. Profiling relied on immunoSEQ multiplex PCR, and the TCRdb table lists in-frame clones only, not all of them. The sample consists of nearly 250,000 clones, 70% to 85% of them appearing once. The sequencing input was peripheral blood. These receptors all stem from a woman of 80 years or more with acute or convalescent COVID-19.

The chain recombines TRBV5-1 with TRBJ2-1; TRBD2 might be the D (6 bases). The CDR3 is 16 residues long. Germline V gene sequence: CDR1 SGHRS, CDR2 YFSETQ. V lost 5 bases, J lost 9 bases, and 24 bases lay in between. The CDR3 coding sequence is TGCGCCAGCAGTCCGCGCTCCGGGACTGTCTACGGTGAGCAGTTCTTC. It codes for CASSPRSGTVYGEQFF. Full variable domain (remainder filled in from reference TRBV5-1 and TRBJ2-1): KAGVTQTPRYLIKTRGQQVTLSCSPISGHRSVSWYQQTPGQGLQFLFEYFSETQRNKGNFPGRFSGRQFSNSRSEMNVSTLELGDSALYLCASSPRSGTVYGEQFFGPGTRLTVL.

The V call is TRBV30, the J call TRBJ2-7; D is possibly TRBD1 (6 bases). The CDR3 has 13 amino acids. Deletions cut 2 bases from V and 6 bases from J, with 14 bases between. Germline loops: CDR1 GTSNPN, CDR2 SVGIG (reference sequence). The CDR3 DNA reads as TGTGCCTGGAGTATTACAGGGAACCGCGAGCAGTACTTC. Its translation: CAWSITGNREQYF.

The chain uses TRBV18 and TRBJ2-7; 9 positions agree with TRBD1. V lost 3 bases and J lost 2; bases outside the gene matches: 5. This CDR3 is built from 15 residues. Germline V gene lookup returns CDR1 KGHSH and CDR2 LQKENI. CDR3: CASSPGQGITYEQYF. The CDR3 coding sequence is TGTGCCAGCTCACCGGGACAGGGAATAACCTACGAGCAGTACTTC.

The CDR3 nucleotides are TGTGCCAGCGGACAGGGAATAGGGACCCAGTACTTC. This encodes CASGQGIGTQYF. The chain combines TRBV2 with TRBJ2-5, with TRBD1 matching over 8 bases. Germline CDR1 and CDR2: SNHLY and FYNNEI. Germline trimming cut 8 bases from V and 7 bases from J; bases unmatched to any gene: 6. The CDR3 has 12 amino acids.

V is TRBV28 and J is TRBJ2-1; TRBD1 aligns across 9 bases. J gave up 5 bases and V 6 bases, and 14 bases lay outside the gene matches. The CDR3 has 17 residues. Per germline, CDR1 MDHEN and CDR2 SYDVKM. Written as DNA, the CDR3 is TGTGCCAGCAGAAACACAATACCGGGACAGGGACACAATGAGCAGTTCTTC. Translation: CASRNTIPGQGHNEQFF.

V usage is TRBV19 and J usage is TRBJ1-1; 8 nucleotides line up with TRBD1. Germline V gene data show CDR1 as LNHDA and CDR2 as SQIVND (reference sequence). Trimming cost V 4 bases and J 4 bases; bases outside gene matches: 5. This CDR3 is 14 amino acids long. CDR3 nucleotides: TGTGCCAGTAGTACCGGACAGGGTACCACTGAAGCTTTCTTT. The encoded protein is CASSTGQGTTEAFF.

The rearrangement joins TRBV6-6 to TRBJ2-1, with 12 bases that match TRBD2. The V gene's germline CDR1 is MNHNY and CDR2 SVGAGI (reference sequence). The CDR3 has 15 amino acids. V shed 6 bases and J 8 bases; nucleotides not matched to a gene: 8. The CDR3 protein is CASRPTSGSYDEQFF. In DNA form, the CDR3 reads TGTGCCAGCAGACCGACTAGCGGGAGTTACGATGAGCAGTTCTTC.

The chain uses TRBV27 and TRBJ2-7; tentatively, D is TRBD1 (6 bases). This CDR3 comprises 14 residues. The V end was cut by 5 bases, the J end by 2 bases, with 13 bases between. Germline values: CDR1 MNHEY, CDR2 SMNVEV (reference sequence). The CDR3: CASSTRTEPYEQYF. CDR3 sequence (DNA): TGTGCCAGCAGTACCAGGACAGAGCCCTACGAGCAGTACTTC.

V usage is TRBV11-3 and J usage is TRBJ2-7; TRBD1 matches 7 bases. V dropped 1 base and J dropped 4; count of bases not matched to a gene: 4. This CDR3 has 14 amino acids. From germline, CDR1 is SGHNT and CDR2 YENEEA. CDR3 nucleotides: TGTGCCAGCAGCTTAGGGACAGGACCTTACGAGCAGTACTTC. Protein: CASSLGTGPYEQYF.

The V call is TRBV9, the J call TRBJ1-3; D uncertain. The CDR3 length is 14 residues. Trimming shortened V by 3 bases and J by 4 bases, and 11 bases separated the two germline ends. Germline V CDR1 and CDR2: SGDLS, YYNGEE. The CDR3 bases are TGTGCCAGCAGCGCGGCCGGGGTCGGAAACACCATATATTTT. This encodes CASSAAGVGNTIYF. The variable domain in full, completed from reference TRBV9 and TRBJ1-3, reads DSGVTQTPKHLITATGQRVTLRCSPRSGDLSVYWYQQSLDQGLQFLIQYYNGEERAKGNILERFSAQQFPDLHSELNLSSLELGDSALYFCASSAAGVGNTIYFGEGSWLTVV.

The chain recombines TRBV7-3 with TRBJ2-5, with 8 bases fitting TRBD1. From germline, CDR1 is SGHTA and CDR2 FQGTGA. CDR3 length: 14 residues. V lost 3 bases, J lost 4 bases, and 4 bases stayed unmatched. DNA of the CDR3: TGTGCCAGCAGCTTGTCAGGGGGCATAGAGACCCAGTACTTC. Translating gives CASSLSGGIETQYF.

A word on this clone: Additional DNA sequences in this sample encode the identical CDR3. This chain connects TRBV7-2 to TRBJ2-7; the match to TRBD1 covers 8 bases. CDR3 size: 14 residues. V was clipped by 3 bases and J by 0 bases; unmatched bases: 1. CDR1 SGHTA and CDR2 FQGNSA come from the germline V gene. The CDR3 DNA follows: TGTGCCAGCAGCTTGGACAGGGTCTCCTACGAGCAGTACTTC. It translates to CASSLDRVSYEQYF.

The rearrangement uses TRBV4-1 and TRBJ1-2, with 10 bases aligning to TRBD1. Germline lookup yields CDR1 MGHRA and CDR2 YSYEKL. This CDR3 spans 18 amino acids. J lost 4 bases, V lost 2 bases, and 13 bases had no gene match. This chain's CDR3 is CASSQRPGTGAAPYGYTF. CDR3 coding DNA: TGCGCCAGCAGCCAACGTCCCGGGACAGGGGCGGCCCCCTATGGCTACACCTTC.

The rearrangement links TRBV5-8 to TRBJ1-2; TRBD1 aligns across 8 bases. Germline loops: CDR1 SGHTS, CDR2 YDEGEE. This CDR3 has 15 residues. V lost 0 bases to trimming and J lost 7 bases; unmatched junction nucleotides: 8. In nucleotides, the CDR3 is TGTGCCAGCAGCTTGGACGTCAGGGGGCGTGGTGGCTACACCTTC. The encoded protein is CASSLDVRGRGGYTF.

CDR3 in DNA: TGCAGTGCTAGTGGGCCTGGCTACGAGCAGTACTTC. It specifies CSASGPGYEQYF. V gene TRBV20-1 combines with J gene TRBJ2-7; the D is unclear. Trimming shortened V by 3 bases and J by 3 bases, and 9 bases separated the two germline ends. CDR3 length: 12 amino acids. In germline, CDR1 is DFQATT, CDR2 SNEGSKA (reference sequence).

The gene calls are TRBV6-2 or TRBV6-3 and TRBJ1-1, with 9 bases that match TRBD1. CDR1 is MNHEY, CDR2 SVGEGT, per germline. This CDR3 is built from 18 residues. The trim removed 4 bases at V and 1 base at J, leaving 13 bases unmatched. CDR3 bases: TGTGCCAGCAGTTCTAACCGGGACAGGGCCTTCTCGAACACTGAAGCTTTCTTT. Its protein product is CASSSNRDRAFSNTEAFF.

Only one count was recorded for this clone. The CDR3 loop reads CASSFLPSGSYNEQFF. Here the CDR3 DNA reads TGTGCCAGCAGCTTCCTTCCAAGCGGGTCCTACAATGAGCAGTTCTTC. The J gene is TRBJ2-1, the V gene TRBV7-2, with D possibly TRBD2 on 6 matching bases. Germline V gives CDR1 SGHTA, CDR2 FQGNSA. The length of the CDR3 is 16 residues. V lost 3 bases, J lost 1 base, and 13 bases lay in between.

The chain uses TRBV3-1 (or the pseudogene TRBV3-2) and TRBJ2-2, with 7 bases lining up with TRBD2. CDR3 length equals 15 residues. Germline CDR1 reads LGHDT; CDR2 reads YNNKEL (reference sequence). V lost 3 bases to trimming and J lost 4 bases; unmatched junction nucleotides: 5. CDR3 sequence (DNA): TGTGCCAGCAGCCAGGGGACTACCCTCACCGGGGAGCTGTTTTTT. This gives the protein CASSQGTTLTGELFF.

The CDR3: CASSPPGQAANYGYTF. DNA for the CDR3: TGTGCCAGCTCACCACCGGGGCAGGCTGCTAACTATGGCTACACCTTC. This chain uses TRBV18 with TRBJ1-2; the D gene is possibly TRBD1 (5 bases). With 0 bases removed from V and 0 bases from J, the gap between germline ends came to 11 bases. There are 16 residues in the CDR3. CDR1 KGHSH and CDR2 LQKENI come from the germline V gene.

The chain couples TRBV6-1 to TRBJ1-1, with TRBD1 matching over 9 bases. V lost 1 base, J lost 13 bases, and 1 base stayed unmatched. The CDR3 sequence is 11 residues long. CDR1 is MNHNS and CDR2 is SASEGT in the germline V gene. The DNA for the CDR3 is TGTGCCAGCAGTGAAGAGGGACAGGGTTTCTTT. This translates into CASSEEGQGFF.

This chain links TRBV5-4 with TRBJ2-2, with 11 nucleotides matching TRBD2. Germline V gives CDR1 SGHNT, CDR2 YYREEE (reference sequence). CDR3 length: 18 amino acids. With 0 bases clipped from V and 0 bases from J, the junction kept 4 bases outside the gene matches. This CDR3 reads CASSLVLAGGPNTGELFF. CDR3 sequence (DNA): TGTGCCAGCAGCTTGGTTCTAGCGGGGGGCCCGAACACCGGGGAGCTGTTTTTT.

The chain couples TRBV5-1 to TRBJ2-7; 11 nucleotides align to TRBD2. J lost 3 bases, V lost 0 bases, and 5 bases had no gene match. The CDR3 covers 16 residues. The V gene's germline CDR1 is SGHRS and CDR2 YFSETQ. The CDR3 nucleotides are TGCGCCAGCAGCTTGGGGCAGACTAGCGGGAACTACGAGCAGTACTTC. The encoded protein is CASSLGQTSGNYEQYF.

The chain employs TRBV6-2 or TRBV6-3 and TRBJ2-3, with D hard to call. Germline loops: CDR1 MNHEY, CDR2 SVGEGT. The V end was cut by 2 bases, the J end by 3 bases, with 6 bases between. The CDR3 runs to 13 residues. This CDR3 reads CASSYAVTDTQYF. Written as DNA, the CDR3 is TGTGCCAGCAGTTACGCGGTAACAGATACGCAGTATTTT.

The chain uses TRBV6-5 and TRBJ1-4; tentative D call: TRBD1 (6 bases). Trimming removed 2 bases at V and 2 bases at J, with 9 bases between. Germline CDR1 reads MNHEY; CDR2 reads SVGAGI. This CDR3 has 15 amino acids. The CDR3 nucleotides are TGTGCCAGCAGTTACAATAGGGGGACTAATGAAAAACTGTTTTTT. Protein: CASSYNRGTNEKLFF.

The genes are TRBV2 and TRBJ2-7, with D tentatively TRBD1 (6 bases). With 11 bases removed from V and 2 bases from J, the gap between germline ends came to 16 bases. The CDR3 loop spans 13 amino acids. The germline gives CDR1 SNHLY, CDR2 FYNNEI. The DNA of the CDR3 is TGTGCCGTTGGGGGCGAGGGTCCCTACGAGCAGTACTTC. This codes for CAVGGEGPYEQYF.

V is TRBV7-2 and J is TRBJ1-1; 10 positions agree with TRBD1. The CDR3 totals 16 residues. Germline CDR1 and CDR2: SGHTA and FQGNSA. Trimming took 2 bases from V and 6 from J; bases not matched to a gene: 9. DNA of the CDR3: TGTGCCAGCAGCTTAACCCCGACAGGGGGCACGTCTGAAGCTTTCTTT. Its protein product is CASSLTPTGGTSEAFF.

V and J are TRBV6-5 and TRBJ1-6, with D possibly being TRBD1 (6 bases). CDR3 length: 16 residues. The germline V gene has CDR1 MNHEY and CDR2 SVGAGI. V was clipped by 2 bases and J by 0 bases, with 8 bases between them. CDR3 sequence reads: CASSYARGSYNSPLHF. As DNA, the CDR3 is TGTGCCAGCAGTTACGCCAGGGGCTCCTATAATTCACCCCTCCACTTT.